This T cell receptor (beta chain) was identified during a study of radiotherapy plus CTLA-4 blockade in lung cancer. The germline gives CDR1 SGHVS, CDR2 FNYEAQ. The V and J ends lost 5 bases and 2 bases, in that order; junction bases with no gene match: 3. The CDR3 runs 15 residues. Libraries were prepared by immunoSEQ multiplex PCR; TCRdb keeps only in-frame clonotypes and omits some of them. Of tens of thousands of clones in the sample, roughly 86% were seen once. The sequence was obtained from a human donor with non-small cell lung cancer who had stable disease on radiotherapy plus ipilimumab. The sequences come from peripheral blood, collected from a patient treated with radiotherapy plus ipilimumab. The V call is TRBV7-6, the J call TRBJ2-2; 9 bases fit TRBD1. The DNA for the CDR3 is TGTGCCAGCAGCGGGGACAGGGTTAACACCGGGGAGCTGTTTTTT. Its translation is CASSGDRVNTGELFF.